This paragraph covers one T cell receptor (beta chain) sequence. Antigen specificity is unknown. With 1 base removed from V and 10 bases from J, the gap between germline ends came to 19 bases. The CDR3 has 15 residues. Germline V gene sequence: CDR1 SGHTA, CDR2 FQGNSA. The data originate from a study of identical twins. The study, taken as a whole, reports: Modeled out-of-frame TCR alpha sharing in monozygotic twins fell below observed levels. Excess twin sharing in beta out-of-frame sequences was weaker.

One entry per CDR3 protein results from TCRdb running MiXCR on the 5' RACE reads. The table shows 650,000 to 750,000 distinct CDR3 sequences, with around 21% occurring only once. The same sample was also studied in work on T cells expressing NK-cell markers. That work adds: A few donors' CD3+CD56-NKG2C+ cells were dominated by the same clonotypes.

The chain uses TRBV7-2 and TRBJ1-1; a possible D gene is TRBD1 (5 bases). The sequence was collected from a woman aged 18-29 years in good health. The sample comprised PBMCs. This CDR3 is CASSLDRGVYSTAFF. Written as DNA, the CDR3 is TGTGCCAGCAGCTTAGATCGGGGGGTTTACTCCACAGCTTTCTTT.